Included here is one T cell receptor beta chain sequence, with context. The sample belongs to a study of blood T cell repertoires in COVID-19. Trimming cost V 2 bases and J 7 bases, with 8 bases left between them. Looked up from germline, CDR1 is KGHSH and CDR2 is LQKENI. The CDR3 has 13 residues. Assay used: immunoSEQ multiplex PCR; TCRdb lists only in-frame clones, some missing. The sample carries roughly 230,000 clones, around 87% recorded once. The specimen sequenced was PBMCs or T cells enriched from blood (not recorded which). The chain is built from TRBV18 and TRBJ1-4; D ambiguous. This receptor was obtained from a man aged 25 to 45 in a cohort exposed to, infected with or recovered from COVID-19 (not recorded which). The CDR3 bases are TGTGCCAGCTCACCATCCCTAGGTGAAAAACTGTTTTTT. Protein sequence: CASSPSLGEKLFF.